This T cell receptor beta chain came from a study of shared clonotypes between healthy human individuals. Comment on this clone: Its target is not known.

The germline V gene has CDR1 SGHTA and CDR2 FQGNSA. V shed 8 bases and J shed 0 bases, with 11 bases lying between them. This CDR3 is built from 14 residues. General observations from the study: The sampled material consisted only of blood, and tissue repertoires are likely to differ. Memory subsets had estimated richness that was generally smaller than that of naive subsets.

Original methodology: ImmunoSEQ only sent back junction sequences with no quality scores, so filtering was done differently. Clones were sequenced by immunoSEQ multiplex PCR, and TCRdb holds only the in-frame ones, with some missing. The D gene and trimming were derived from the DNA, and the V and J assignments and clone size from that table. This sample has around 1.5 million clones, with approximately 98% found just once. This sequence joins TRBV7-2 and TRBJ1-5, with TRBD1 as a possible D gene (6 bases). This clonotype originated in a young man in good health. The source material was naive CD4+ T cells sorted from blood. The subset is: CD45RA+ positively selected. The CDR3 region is CASSGHYSNQPQHF. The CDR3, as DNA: TGTGCCAGCTCGGGACACTATAGCAATCAGCCCCAGCATTTT.